A selection of T cell receptor beta chains follows, all from one sample in a study of cytomegalovirus exposure and HLA in healthy donors. Assay used: immunoSEQ multiplex PCR; TCRdb lists only in-frame clones, some missing. Here the sample spans around 150,000 clones, 87% being singletons. The sequencing sample was made of PBMCs. Receptors originate from a woman in her thirties in good health and CMV-seronegative. Each CDR3 is given with its conserved first and last residue. A D gene is named only where the DNA matches it firmly. Clone size, where shown, is once, few, many, or a class for clones that have expanded.

V gene,clone size,J gene,D gene,CDR3 DNA,CDR3 protein
TRBV9,-,TRBJ2-3,TRBD2,TGTGCCAGCAGCGTACTAGCGGGGGGGCCATCGGCCACAGATACGCAGTATTTT,CASSVLAGGPSATDTQYF
TRBV11-2,-,TRBJ1-4,TRBD1,TGTGCCAGCAGCCAAGAACAGGGGGCGAAGTGGTTTTTT,CASSQEQGAKWFF
TRBV6-4,-,TRBJ2-2,TRBD1,TGTGCCAGCAGTGTGAGAGGGGGCAACACCGGGGAGCTGTTTTTT,CASSVRGGNTGELFF
TRBV29-1,-,TRBJ1-1,TRBD1,TGCAGCGTCGCAGGGGGCGCAAGCACTGAAGCTTTCTTT,CSVAGGASTEAFF
TRBV7-7,-,TRBJ2-5,TRBD2,TGTGCCAGCAGCTTAGCTGGCGGGGGGGGAGAGACCCAGTACTTC,CASSLAGGGGETQYF
TRBV6-1,few,TRBJ2-7,-,TGTGCGTGCGGGGGCCCCTCCTACGAGCAGTACTTC,CACGGPSYEQYF
TRBV19,-,TRBJ1-6,-,TGTGCCAGTATGACTGCCTATAATTCACCCCTCCACTTT,CASMTAYNSPLHF
TRBV13,-,TRBJ1-5,-,TGTGCCAGCAGCTTAGGCAGGTCGGGCAATCAGCCCCAGCATTTT,CASSLGRSGNQPQHF
TRBV7-2,few,TRBJ1-1,-,TGTGCCAGCAGCTTAACGGGACATTCGAACACTGAAGCTTTCTTT,CASSLTGHSNTEAFF
TRBV12-5,-,TRBJ1-1,TRBD1,TGTGCTAGTGGTTTGACCCGGACAGGGGGGACTGAAGCTTTCTTT,CASGLTRTGGTEAFF
TRBV14,once,TRBJ2-2,-,TGTGCCAGCCGAGTCCGGGGGAACACCGGGGAGCTGTTTTTT,CASRVRGNTGELFF
TRBV5-4,-,TRBJ1-6,-,TGTGCCAGCAGCTTGGGGGGTTTAGGGGTTAACTCACCCCTCCACTTT,CASSLGGLGVNSPLHF
TRBV7-8,once,TRBJ2-6,-,TGTGCCAGCAGCTTAAAGACTGCTGGGGCCAACGTCCTGACTTTC,CASSLKTAGANVLTF
TRBV27,-,TRBJ1-3,-,TGTGCCAGCAGTCCCCTGGGGGGGCCCCGTGGAAACACCATATATTTT,CASSPLGGPRGNTIYF
TRBV9,-,TRBJ2-1,-,TGTGCCAGCAGCCCGACAGGTTCCTACAATGAGCAGTTCTTC,CASSPTGSYNEQFF
TRBV7-7,-,TRBJ2-3,TRBD1,TGTGCCAGCAGCCCCGGGCAGGGGGCCACAGATACGCAGTATTTT,CASSPGQGATDTQYF
TRBV6-1,few,TRBJ1-5,TRBD1,TGTGCCAGCAGTGCCCGGGACAGGGGCCGCCAGCCCCAGCATTTT,CASSARDRGRQPQHF
TRBV30,-,TRBJ1-3,TRBD1,TGTGCCTGGAGTGCCTCAAGGACAGGCCTTTCTGGAAACACCATATATTTT,CAWSASRTGLSGNTIYF
TRBV4-1,-,TRBJ2-5,TRBD1,TGCGCCAGCAGCCCCCTGGGTCGGGACAGGTTCAGGACCCAGTACTTC,CASSPLGRDRFRTQYF
TRBV12-5,-,TRBJ2-1,-,TGTGCTAGTGGTTTCGACACCCTCTCCTCCTACAATGAGCAGTTCTTC,CASGFDTLSSYNEQFF
TRBV27,-,TRBJ2-7,-,TGTGCCAGCAGGAAAGGGGCCTACGAGCAGTACTTC,CASRKGAYEQYF
TRBV6-1,few,TRBJ2-1,-,TGTGCCAGCAGTGCAACAGGTGAATACAATGAGCAGTTCTTC,CASSATGEYNEQFF
TRBV5-4,-,TRBJ2-2,-,TGTGCCAGCAGCCAAAATAGCGGTAACACCGGGGAGCTGTTTTTT,CASSQNSGNTGELFF
TRBV5-6,-,TRBJ2-7,-,TGTGCCAGCAGCCCCGGGAGTTACGAGCAGTACTTC,CASSPGSYEQYF
TRBV2,-,TRBJ2-7,TRBD1,TGTGCCAGCATGGGGACAGGAAACTCCTACGAGCAGTACTTC,CASMGTGNSYEQYF
TRBV18,-,TRBJ2-5,-,TGTGCCAGCTCACCCACCTTAGCGGCCCCAACCTTAATCCAAGAGACCCAGTACTTC,CASSPTLAAPTLIQETQYF
TRBV5-4,few,TRBJ2-3,-,TGTGCCAGCAGCTTGGCCCAGGGCCGGGATACGCAGTATTTT,CASSLAQGRDTQYF
TRBV28,-,TRBJ2-5,-,TGTGCCAGCAGAATTACCTTTTCGAGGACAACGACCCAGTACTTC,CASRITFSRTTTQYF
TRBV29-1,-,TRBJ1-4,TRBD1,TGCAGCGTTGATCAGGCGGGTAAGGGACAGCTGAATGAAAAACTGTTTTTT,CSVDQAGKGQLNEKLFF
TRBV5-1,-,TRBJ1-2,-,TGCGCCAGCAGCTTGGTCCAGGGGAGTGATGGCTACACCTTC,CASSLVQGSDGYTF
TRBV14,-,TRBJ2-7,-,TGTGCCAGCAGCCTAAGTCAGGGGTGGTCCGAGCAGTACTTC,CASSLSQGWSEQYF
TRBV6-5,-,TRBJ2-6,TRBD2,TGTGCCAGCAGCCACGGGGGGTCTGGGGCCAACGTCCTGACTTTC,CASSHGGSGANVLTF
TRBV2,-,TRBJ1-3,-,TGTGCCAGCAGTGAAGCGGGCGTCCGGGGAAACACCATATATTTT,CASSEAGVRGNTIYF
TRBV15,-,TRBJ1-1,TRBD1,TGTGCCACCAAAGACAGGGGGCAATATGTGAACACTGAAGCTTTCTTT,CATKDRGQYVNTEAFF
TRBV7-9,-,TRBJ2-6,TRBD1,TGTGCCAGCAGCTTAAGACAGGGCGCTGGGGCCAACGTCCTGACTTTC,CASSLRQGAGANVLTF
TRBV7-9,-,TRBJ2-7,-,TGTGCCAGCAGCAGAGACAGGCAGCAGTACTTC,CASSRDRQQYF
TRBV7-9,few,TRBJ1-5,-,TGTGCCAGCAGCCCCCTGGGCGGGCTTGGTACCAATCAGCCCCAGCATTTT,CASSPLGGLGTNQPQHF
TRBV7-2,-,TRBJ2-5,-,TGTGCCAGCAGCCCGAGCAGGGACATAGAGACCCAGTACTTC,CASSPSRDIETQYF